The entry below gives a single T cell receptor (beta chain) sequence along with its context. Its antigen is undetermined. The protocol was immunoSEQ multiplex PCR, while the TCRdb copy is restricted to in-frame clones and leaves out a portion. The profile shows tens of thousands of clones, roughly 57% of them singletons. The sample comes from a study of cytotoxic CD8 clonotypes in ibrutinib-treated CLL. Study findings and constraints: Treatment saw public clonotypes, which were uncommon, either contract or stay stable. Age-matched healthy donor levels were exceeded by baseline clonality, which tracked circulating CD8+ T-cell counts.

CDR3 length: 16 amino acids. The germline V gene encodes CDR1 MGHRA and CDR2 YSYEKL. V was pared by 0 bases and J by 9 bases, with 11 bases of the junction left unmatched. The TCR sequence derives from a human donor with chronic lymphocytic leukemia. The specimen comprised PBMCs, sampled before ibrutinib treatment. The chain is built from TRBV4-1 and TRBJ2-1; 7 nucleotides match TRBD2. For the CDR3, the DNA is TGCGCCAGCAGCCAAGATCCGGGACTACTCACAATTGAGCAGTTCTTC. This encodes CASSQDPGLLTIEQFF.